This T cell receptor (beta chain) was obtained from a study of CD8 T cells in ankylosing spondylitis. Overall study findings and caveats: Ankylosing spondylitis blood seemed to carry a telltale TCR beta motif made of under 10 highly homologous variants. Earlier work had already found some motif variants in reactive arthritis synovial fluid and blood.

A quantitative 5'-RACE method, one with molecular barcodes, was used to make TCR beta libraries. TCRdb re-derived calls from the 5' RACE reads in MiXCR, one entry per CDR3 protein. The table has some 130,000 distinct CDR3 sequences, roughly 15% seen once; the top ten hold approximately 3.1%. V lost 3 bases and J 5 bases, leaving 4 bases between the germline ends. The length of the CDR3 is 12 residues. CDR1 is SGHVS and CDR2 is FNYEAQ in the germline V gene. This clonotype was seen repeatedly, ten times or more. Its specificity is unknown. The material sequenced was blood, either unsorted or a sorted T cell fraction (not recorded which). This receptor was taken from a female donor with ankylosing spondylitis or in good health (not recorded which). The chain employs TRBV7-6 and TRBJ2-2; D gene uncertain. The CDR3 loop is CASSFGTGELFF. The CDR3, as DNA: TGTGCCAGCAGCTTTGGTACCGGGGAGCTGTTTTTT.